This TCR beta chain was captured in a study of CXCR3-negative and CXCR3-positive naive CD8 T cells. Whole-study results and caveats: Because surface CD5 did not distinguish the naive subsets, TCR strength was inferred from TRB CDR3 properties. Naive cells, whether CXCR3-negative or CXCR3-positive, had similar TRBV-TRBJ usage, while memory cells differed. Hydrophobicity was higher for TRB CDR3s found in CXCR3-positive naive cells than in CXCR3-negative naive cells.

cDNA libraries for TRB were generated by 5' RACE incorporating UMI labels. TCRdb reprocessed the 5' RACE reads and stores each CDR3 protein as one record, lacking DNA. This sample lists over 95,000 distinct CDR3 sequences; its ten largest clones have 0.36%. On this clonotype itself: Its antigen remains unknown.

The CDR3 covers 14 residues. Germline lookup yields CDR1 MNHEY and CDR2 SVGAGI. The J gene is TRBJ2-3, the V gene TRBV6-5; the TCRdb D gene call, TRBD1, has no DNA to confirm it. The specimen sequenced was naive CXCR3+ CD8+ T cells from blood. Subset here: CD45RO-CCR7+CD27+CD95- naive CD8+ T cells expressing CXCR3 (TNR3+). The sequence was collected from a human donor in good health. Some clones in this sample may be carry-over from other donors' samples. This chain's CDR3 is CASSQTGFTDTQYF.